One sample yielded the 7 T cell receptor beta chains listed below, sequenced in a study of cytomegalovirus exposure and HLA in healthy donors. 13 Jbeta primers and 60 Vbeta primers were used for the PCR. Only in-frame clones appear in the TCRdb table, and some are missing; sequencing was by immunoSEQ multiplex PCR. The repertoire holds 100,000 to 150,000 clones, with 78% as singletons. The material sequenced was PBMCs. The receptors were gathered from a man in his thirties or forties in good health and CMV-seropositive.

V gene TRBV7-7 combines with J gene TRBJ2-3; 7 bases line up with TRBD1. This CDR3 has 14 amino acids. V gave up 6 bases and J gave up 0 bases; unmatched junction bases: 3. Germline loops: CDR1 SSHAT, CDR2 FNYEAQ (reference sequence). CDR3 sequence (DNA): TGTGCCAGCAGTGAGGGGGCCAGCACAGATACGCAGTATTTT. Its translation: CASSEGASTDTQYF. The variable domain in full, completed from reference TRBV7-7 and TRBJ2-3, reads GAGVSQSPRYKVTKRGQDVTLRCDPISSHATLYWYQQALGQGPEFLTYFNYEAQPDKSGLPSDRFSAERPEGSISTLTIQRTEQRDSAMYRCASSEGASTDTQYFGPGTRLTVL.

This clone turned up a few times. This rearrangement joins TRBV7-6 to TRBJ2-7, with a weak D call TRBD2 (5 bases). V was cut by 3 bases and J by 4 bases, with 16 bases left in between. This CDR3 comprises 15 residues. Per the germline V gene, CDR1 is SGHVS and CDR2 is FNYEAQ. The CDR3: CASSLAASEVYEQYF. The CDR3 DNA reads as TGTGCCAGCAGCTTGGCAGCTTCGGAGGTATACGAGCAGTACTTC. The whole variable domain, remainder taken from reference TRBV7-6 and TRBJ2-7, is GAGVSQSPRYKVTKRGQDVALRCDPISGHVSLYWYRQALGQGPEFLTYFNYEAQQDKSGLPNDRFSAERPEGSISTLTIQRTEQRDSAMYRCASSLAASEVYEQYFGPGTRLTVT.

The chain has TRBV27 and TRBJ2-7; TRBD2 matches at 10 bases. The CDR3 has 14 amino acids. Germline trimming cut 6 bases from V and 5 bases from J; bases unmatched to any gene: 7. CDR1 is MNHEY, CDR2 SMNVEV, per germline (reference sequence). CDR3 bases: TGTGCCAGCAGCTCACTAGCGGGATCGGACGAGCAGTACTTC. Translated: CASSSLAGSDEQYF.

This clone was detected only a few times. The gene calls are TRBV28 and TRBJ2-7; the match to TRBD2 covers 7 bases. CDR3 size: 15 residues. Germline loops: CDR1 MDHEN, CDR2 SYDVKM. V shed 6 bases and J 5 bases; nucleotides not matched to a gene: 13. In DNA form, the CDR3 reads TGTGCCAGCAGCAACCTAGGGGCGGGAGTAAACGAGCAGTACTTC. Its translation: CASSNLGAGVNEQYF.

The chain joins TRBV25-1 to TRBJ1-1, with a weak D call TRBD1 (6 bases). Per germline, CDR1 MGHDK and CDR2 SYGVNS. This CDR3 contains 14 residues. V lost 5 bases, J lost 1 base, and 11 bases lay in between. The CDR3 nucleotides are TGTGCCAGCAGTCTCGTAGGGGGGAACACTGAAGCTTTCTTT. It encodes CASSLVGGNTEAFF. The whole variable domain, filled in from reference TRBV25-1 and TRBJ1-1, reads EADIYQTPRYLVIGTGKKITLECSQTMGHDKMYWYQQDPGMELHLIHYSYGVNSTEKGDLSSESTVSRIRTEHFPLTLESARPSHTSQYLCASSLVGGNTEAFFGQGTRLTVV.

This clone occurred a few times. This rearrangement joins TRBV5-1 to TRBJ1-1; 10 nucleotides line up with TRBD1. Looked up from germline, CDR1 is SGHRS and CDR2 is YFSETQ. Germline trimming cut 4 bases from V and 7 bases from J; bases unmatched to any gene: 10. The CDR3 sequence is 15 residues long. The CDR3: CASSRGTGESFEAFF. CDR3 nucleotides: TGCGCCAGCAGCCGAGGGACAGGGGAATCTTTTGAAGCTTTCTTT.

This chain joins TRBV15 and TRBJ2-7, with TRBD1 matching over 9 bases. Germline values: CDR1 LNHNV, CDR2 YYDKDF (reference sequence). V was pared by 5 bases and J by 4 bases, with 6 bases of the junction left unmatched. The CDR3 totals 14 residues. CDR3 region: CATSARDRVYEQYF. CDR3 DNA sequence: TGTGCCACCAGCGCCCGGGACAGGGTATACGAGCAGTACTTC.